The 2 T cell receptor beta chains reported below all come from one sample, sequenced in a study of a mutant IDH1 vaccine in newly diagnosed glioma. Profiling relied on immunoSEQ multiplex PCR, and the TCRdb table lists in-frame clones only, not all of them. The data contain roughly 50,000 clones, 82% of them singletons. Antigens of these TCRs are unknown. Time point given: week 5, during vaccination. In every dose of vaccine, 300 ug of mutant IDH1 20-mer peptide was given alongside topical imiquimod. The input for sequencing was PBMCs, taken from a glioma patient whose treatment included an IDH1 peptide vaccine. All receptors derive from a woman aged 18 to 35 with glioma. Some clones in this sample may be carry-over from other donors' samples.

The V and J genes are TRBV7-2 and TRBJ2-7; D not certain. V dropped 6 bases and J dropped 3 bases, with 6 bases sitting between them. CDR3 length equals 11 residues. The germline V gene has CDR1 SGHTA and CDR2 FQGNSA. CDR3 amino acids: CASSQFYEQYF. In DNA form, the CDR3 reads TGTGCCAGCAGTCAATTCTACGAGCAGTACTTC.

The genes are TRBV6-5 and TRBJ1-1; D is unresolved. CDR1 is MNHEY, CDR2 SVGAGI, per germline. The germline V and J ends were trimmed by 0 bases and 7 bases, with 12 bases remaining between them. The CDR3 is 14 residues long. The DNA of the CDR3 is TGTGCCAGCAGTTACTCGAATGGAGGACTTGAAGCTTTCTTT. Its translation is CASSYSNGGLEAFF.